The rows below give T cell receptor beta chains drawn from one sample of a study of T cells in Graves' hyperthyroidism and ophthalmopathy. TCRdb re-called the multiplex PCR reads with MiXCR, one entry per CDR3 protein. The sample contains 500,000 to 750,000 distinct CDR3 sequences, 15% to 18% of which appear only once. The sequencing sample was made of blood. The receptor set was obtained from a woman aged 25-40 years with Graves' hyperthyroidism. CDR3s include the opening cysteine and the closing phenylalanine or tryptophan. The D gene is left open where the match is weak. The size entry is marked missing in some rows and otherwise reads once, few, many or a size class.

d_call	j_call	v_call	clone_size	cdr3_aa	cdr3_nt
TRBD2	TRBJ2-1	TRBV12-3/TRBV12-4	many	CASSFPTGGRYNEQFF	TGTGCCAGCAGTTTCCCGACGGGGGGGAGGTACAATGAGCAGTTCTTC
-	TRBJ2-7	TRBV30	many	CAWSELITYEQYF	TGTGCCTGGAGTGAGCTAATTACCTACGAGCAGTACTTC
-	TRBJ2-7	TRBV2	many	CASSEDWGNEQYF	TGTGCCAGCAGTGAAGATTGGGGTAACGAGCAGTACTTC
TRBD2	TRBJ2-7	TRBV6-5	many	CASSYLLIAGKYEQYF	TGTGCCAGCAGTTACCTCCTGATAGCGGGAAAATACGAGCAGTACTTC
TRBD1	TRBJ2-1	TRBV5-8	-	CASSLGGQATYNEQFF	TGTGCCAGCAGCTTGGGGGGACAGGCAACATACAATGAGCAGTTCTTC
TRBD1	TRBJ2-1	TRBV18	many	CASSPKGQGNNEQFF	TGTGCCAGCTCACCAAAGGGACAGGGGAACAATGAGCAGTTCTTC
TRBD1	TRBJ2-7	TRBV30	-	CAWGPPGQGSYEQYF	TGTGCCTGGGGACCCCCGGGACAGGGCTCCTACGAGCAGTACTTC
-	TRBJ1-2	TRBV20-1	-	CSARRQQKGYTF	TGCAGTGCTAGACGACAGCAGAAGGGCTACACCTTC
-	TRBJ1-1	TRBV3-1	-	CASSQAPLPEAFFF	TGTGCCAGCAGCCAAGCACCCCTTCCTGAAGCTTTTTTCTTT
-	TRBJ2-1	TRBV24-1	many	CATSDGGRNEQFF	TGTGCCACCAGTGATGGCGGGCGGAATGAGCAGTTCTTC
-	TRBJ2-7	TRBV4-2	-	CASSQGKGQLRQYF	TGTGCCAGCAGCCAAGGGAAAGGACAATTGAGGCAGTACTTC
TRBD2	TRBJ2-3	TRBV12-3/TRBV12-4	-	CASSAGSGSPYTQYF	TGTGCCAGCAGTGCGGGGAGCGGGAGTCCATATACGCAGTATTTT
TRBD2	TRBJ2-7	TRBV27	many	CASIPSSGRNEQYF	TGTGCCAGCATACCGTCTAGCGGGAGGAACGAGCAGTACTTC
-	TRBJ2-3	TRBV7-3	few	CASSSVYADTQYF	TGTGCCAGCAGTTCGGTTTACGCAGATACGCAGTATTTT
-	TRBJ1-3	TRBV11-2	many	CASKLGSSGNTIYF	TGTGCCAGCAAACTAGGGAGCTCTGGAAACACCATATATTTT
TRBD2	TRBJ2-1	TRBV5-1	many	CASSYVAGDGYNEQFF	TGCGCCAGCAGCTACGTAGCGGGAGACGGCTACAATGAGCAGTTCTTC
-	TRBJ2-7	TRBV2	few	CASTISQGGEQYF	TGTGCCAGCACCATATCCCAGGGGGGCGAGCAGTACTTC
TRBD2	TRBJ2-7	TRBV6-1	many	CASTGTSWGYEQYF	TGTGCCAGCACCGGGACTAGTTGGGGTTACGAGCAGTACTTC
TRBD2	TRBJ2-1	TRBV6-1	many	CASSDPGLAGYNEQFF	TGTGCCAGCAGTGATCCGGGACTAGCGGGTTACAATGAGCAGTTCTTC
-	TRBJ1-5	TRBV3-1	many	CASSHFGGSQPQHF	TGTGCCAGCAGCCACTTCGGGGGGAGTCAGCCCCAGCATTTT
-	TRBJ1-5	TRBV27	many	CASSPYRSTNQPQHF	TGTGCCAGCAGTCCCTATCGATCTACAAATCAGCCCCAGCATTTT
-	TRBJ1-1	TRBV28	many	CATNRGGQMNTEAFF	TGTGCCACCAACCGAGGCGGACAGATGAACACTGAAGCTTTCTTT
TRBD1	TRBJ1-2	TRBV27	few	CASSSGGSGYTF	TGTGCCAGCAGTTCAGGGGGCTCTGGCTACACCTTC
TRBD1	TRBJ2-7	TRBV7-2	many	CASSVYRGAYEQYF	TGTGCCAGCAGCGTTTACAGGGGGGCATACGAGCAGTACTTC
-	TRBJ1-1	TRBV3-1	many	CASSQVLKNTEAFF	TGTGCCAGCAGCCAAGTTCTCAAGAACACTGAAGCTTTCTTT
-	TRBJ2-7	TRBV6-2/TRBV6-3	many	CASSYNAYEQYF	TGTGCCAGCAGTTACAACGCCTACGAGCAGTACTTC
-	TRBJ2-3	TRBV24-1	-	CATSDPTTGTDTQYF	TGTGCCACCAGTGACCCTACGACAGGCACAGATACGCAGTATTTT
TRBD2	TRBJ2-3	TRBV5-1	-	CASRSGLAGGRADTQYF	TGCGCCAGCAGATCGGGACTAGCGGGAGGGCGCGCAGATACGCAGTATTTT
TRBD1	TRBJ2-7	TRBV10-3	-	CAISEATGAPYEQYF	TGTGCCATCAGTGAGGCAACAGGGGCCCCCTACGAGCAGTACTTC
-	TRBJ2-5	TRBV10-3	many	CAISVPPDFTGHGQETQYF	TGTGCCATCAGTGTACCACCGGACTTCACAGGGCACGGGCAGGAGACCCAGTACTTC
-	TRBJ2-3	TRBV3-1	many	CASSPPGWGPDTQYF	TGTGCCAGCAGCCCGCCCGGATGGGGTCCAGATACGCAGTATTTT
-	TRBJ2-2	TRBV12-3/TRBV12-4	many	CASRRENTGELFF	TGTGCCAGCAGACGCGAAAACACCGGGGAGCTGTTTTTT